Detailed here is one T cell receptor beta chain. Its target is unknown. The CDR3 runs 15 residues. The V gene's germline CDR1 is MNHEY and CDR2 SMNVEV (reference sequence). Trimming took 7 bases from V and 3 from J; bases not matched to a gene: 10. This sample is part of a study of T cell repertoires in cytomegalovirus infection. Study-level background: Well-studied HLA-B-restricted epitopes and recently identified HLA-C-restricted epitopes of CMV were both used in the study. Public TCR beta signatures marked donors with CMV infection and the matching HLA.

Study-level results: Carriage of CMV together with the relevant HLA was identifiable through cumulative public TCR beta family frequency.

TCRdb recomputed calls from the reads with MiXCR, one row per CDR3 protein. The sample includes about half a million distinct CDR3 sequences, roughly 46% of them seen just once. The TCR was taken from a human donor in good health (CMV status not recorded). Some clones in this sample may be carry-over from other donors' samples. Sample: cultured PBMCs, taken from culture after CMV antigen stimulation. The rearrangement joins TRBV27 to TRBJ2-7; 9 bases are a match to TRBD2. The CDR3 DNA reads as TGTGCCAGCACTCCACGTGGGCGGGGGGGCTACGAGCAGTACTTC. It codes for CASTPRGRGGYEQYF.